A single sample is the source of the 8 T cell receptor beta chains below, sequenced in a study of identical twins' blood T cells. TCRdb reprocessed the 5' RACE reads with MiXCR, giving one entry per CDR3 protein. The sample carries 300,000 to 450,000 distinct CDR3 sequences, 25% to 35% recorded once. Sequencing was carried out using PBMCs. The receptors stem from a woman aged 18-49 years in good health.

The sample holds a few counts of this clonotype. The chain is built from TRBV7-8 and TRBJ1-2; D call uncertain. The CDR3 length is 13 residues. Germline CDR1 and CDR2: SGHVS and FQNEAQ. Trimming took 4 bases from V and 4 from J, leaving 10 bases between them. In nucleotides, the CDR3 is TGTGCCAGCAGCTCCAGCAGGCTCTATGGCTACACCTTC. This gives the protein CASSSSRLYGYTF.

The CDR3 loop reads CASSVQEWGSGYTF. In DNA form, the CDR3 reads TGTGCCAGCAGCGTACAGGAGTGGGGCTCGGGCTACACCTTC. The J gene is TRBJ1-2, the V gene TRBV9; D is perhaps TRBD1 (5 bases). The CDR3 has 14 residues. Trimming stripped 1 base from V and 8 bases from J, with 15 bases between. CDR1 and CDR2 (germline): SGDLS, YYNGEE.

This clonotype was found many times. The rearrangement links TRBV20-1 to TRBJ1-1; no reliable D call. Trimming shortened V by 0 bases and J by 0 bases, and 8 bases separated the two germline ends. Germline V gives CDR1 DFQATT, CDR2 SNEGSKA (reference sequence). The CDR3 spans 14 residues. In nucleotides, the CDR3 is TGCAGTGCTAGAGAAGGATTCATGAACACTGAAGCTTTCTTT. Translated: CSAREGFMNTEAFF.

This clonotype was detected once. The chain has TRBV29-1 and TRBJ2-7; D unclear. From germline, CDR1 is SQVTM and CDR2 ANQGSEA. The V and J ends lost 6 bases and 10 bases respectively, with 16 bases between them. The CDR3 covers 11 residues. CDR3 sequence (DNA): TGCAGCGTCCGGCGAGGCTACGGACAGTACTTC. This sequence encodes CSVRRGYGQYF.

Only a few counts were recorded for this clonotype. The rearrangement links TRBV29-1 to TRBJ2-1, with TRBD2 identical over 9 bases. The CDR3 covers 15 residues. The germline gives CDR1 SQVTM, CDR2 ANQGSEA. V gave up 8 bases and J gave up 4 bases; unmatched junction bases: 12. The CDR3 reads CSFKAGGRAYNEQFF. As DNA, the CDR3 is TGCAGCTTCAAAGCCGGCGGGAGGGCTTACAATGAGCAGTTCTTC.

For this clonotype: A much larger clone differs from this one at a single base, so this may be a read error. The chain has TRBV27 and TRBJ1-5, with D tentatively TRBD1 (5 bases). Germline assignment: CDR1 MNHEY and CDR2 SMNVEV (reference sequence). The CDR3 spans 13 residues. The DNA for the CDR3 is TGTGCCAGCAGTTTTAGGGGCAATCGGCCCCAGCATTTT. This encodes CASSFRGNRPQHF.

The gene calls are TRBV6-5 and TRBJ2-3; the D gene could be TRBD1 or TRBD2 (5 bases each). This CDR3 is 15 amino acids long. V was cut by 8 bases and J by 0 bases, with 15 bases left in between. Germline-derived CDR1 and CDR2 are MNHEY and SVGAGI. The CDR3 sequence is CASLPRGGSTDTQYF. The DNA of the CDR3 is TGTGCCAGCCTCCCTCGGGGCGGCAGCACAGATACGCAGTATTTT.

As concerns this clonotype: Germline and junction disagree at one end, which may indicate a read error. CDR3 sequence: CGVEGRDSNTEAFF. CDR3 nucleotides: TGCGGCGTTGAAGGCCGGGATTCTAACACTGAAGCTTTCTTT. The chain couples TRBV29-1 to TRBJ1-1; no clear D gene. The CDR3 runs 14 residues. Germline CDR1 reads SQVTM; CDR2 reads ANQGSEA.